The clone carrying this TCR beta chain was recorded once. These data belong to a study of blood T cells in healthy people across ages. The V end lost 2 bases, the J end lost 1 base, and 12 bases lay between the germline ends. Germline-derived CDR1 and CDR2 are MDHEN and SYDVKM. This CDR3 comprises 15 residues. The authors ran a second PCR of 7 to 11 cycles using a sample-barcoded 5' primer and a J-beta primer mix. Tags on each cDNA molecule came from a template-switch adaptor with 12 random nucleotides. Each sample provided no less than 2.5 million CDR3-containing paired-end reads. TCRdb independently ran MiXCR on the 5' RACE reads; one entry per CDR3 protein. The sample consists of around 990,000 distinct CDR3 sequences, under 30% of them appearing once. The same data also went into a second study, on T cells of mothers and their children.

The sequenced sample was blood. V usage is TRBV28 and J usage is TRBJ2-7, with D unclear. This receptor was obtained from a girl aged 2 to 10 in good health. The CDR3 DNA follows: TGTGCCAGCAGTTTAAGAAGCGTCGGGTCCTACGAGCAGTACTTC. Protein: CASSLRSVGSYEQYF. The variable domain in full, with the rest retrieved from reference TRBV28 and TRBJ2-7, is DVKVTQSSRYLVKRTGEKVFLECVQDMDHENMFWYRQDPGLGLRLIYFSYDVKMKEKGDIPEGYSVSREKKERFSLILESASTNQTSMYLCASSLRSVGSYEQYFGPGTRLTVT.